The text below deals with one T cell receptor beta chain. The antigen is unknown. Assay used: immunoSEQ multiplex PCR; TCRdb lists only in-frame clones, some missing. The sample shows around 96,000 clones, around 90% of them seen only once. V shed 5 bases, J shed 3 bases, and the junction held 2 bases outside the gene matches. The CDR3 covers 13 residues. Germline V lookup: CDR1 SGHDT, CDR2 YYEEEE. The sample comes from a study of graft-versus-host responses after intestinal transplantation. At the level of the study: Tacrolimus and steroids were given for 2 to 3 years to all recipients after anti-thymocyte globulin induction.

V is TRBV5-6 and J is TRBJ2-1; 7 nucleotides match TRBD1. Sequenced material: unstimulated CD4+ T cells sorted from spleen or lymph node cells, taken before intestinal transplant. The clonotype comes from a human donor who received an intestinal transplant. CDR3 amino acids: CASRDRNYNEQFF. CDR3 nucleotides: TGTGCCAGCAGGGACAGGAACTACAATGAGCAGTTCTTC.